What follows are 18 T cell receptor beta chains derived from one specimen sequenced in a study of blood T cell repertoires in COVID-19. Clones were sequenced by immunoSEQ multiplex PCR, and TCRdb holds only the in-frame ones, with some missing. The sample carries 250,000 to 350,000 clones, about 90% recorded once. Material: PBMCs or T cells enriched from blood (not recorded which). Source of these receptors: a young woman with acute COVID-19.

The chain joins TRBV30 to TRBJ2-7, with D perhaps TRBD1 (6 bases). This CDR3 contains 14 residues. The ends were cut back, 3 bases at V and 3 bases at J, with 15 bases in the middle. Germline values: CDR1 GTSNPN, CDR2 SVGIG (reference sequence). This CDR3 reads CAWREQGRFYEQYF. The CDR3, as DNA: TGTGCCTGGAGGGAACAGGGCAGGTTCTACGAGCAGTACTTC.

This chain links TRBV11-2 with TRBJ1-2; D perhaps matches TRBD1 (5 bases). Trimming cost V 1 base and J 10 bases, with 16 bases left between them. Germline V gives CDR1 SGHAT, CDR2 FQNNGV. This CDR3 has 14 amino acids. The CDR3: CASSLVPRGDVYTF. The CDR3 nucleotides are TGTGCCAGCAGCTTAGTACCCCGGGGGGATGTCTACACCTTC. Complete variable domain (other parts from reference TRBV11-2 and TRBJ1-2): EAGVAQSPRYKIIEKRQSVAFWCNPISGHATLYWYQQILGQGPKLLIQFQNNGVVDDSQLPKDRFSAERLKGVDSTLKIQPAKLEDSAVYLCASSLVPRGDVYTFGSGTRLTVV.

This rearrangement joins TRBV5-8 to TRBJ2-5, with D hard to call. V lost 1 base and J lost 5, with 6 bases in between. The CDR3 runs 12 residues. The germline V gene has CDR1 SGHTS and CDR2 YDEGEE. This CDR3 is CASSLMRETQYF. CDR3 sequence (DNA): TGTGCCAGCAGCTTGATGAGGGAGACCCAGTACTTC.

This chain uses TRBV7-9 with TRBJ1-4; no clear D. The CDR3 runs 16 residues. Between the trimmed V and J ends, which lost 4 bases and 6 bases, there was a span of 18 bases. Germline CDR1 SEHNR, CDR2 FQNEAQ (reference sequence). The CDR3, as DNA: TGTGCCAGCAGCTCTCGTCTAAGAATCGGGGATGAAAAACTGTTTTTT. The encoded protein is CASSSRLRIGDEKLFF.

This clone occurred once. The chain joins TRBV4-1 to TRBJ2-1, with 12 nucleotides matching TRBD2. Germline V gene lookup returns CDR1 MGHRA and CDR2 YSYEKL. V dropped 2 bases and J dropped 8; count of bases not matched to a gene: 4. The CDR3 runs to 15 residues. The CDR3 sequence: CASSQPTSGSDEQFF. The CDR3 DNA is TGCGCCAGCAGCCAACCGACTAGCGGGAGTGATGAGCAGTTCTTC.

CDR3: CASSWTGNTEAFF. The CDR3 region has the DNA TGTGCCAGCAGCTGGACAGGGAACACTGAAGCTTTCTTT. The chain recombines TRBV12-3 or TRBV12-4 with TRBJ1-1; TRBD1 matches 7 bases. The length of the CDR3 is 13 residues. Trimming at V came to 6 bases and at J to 1 base, leaving 2 bases not matched to a gene.

This chain joins TRBV7-9 and TRBJ2-2, with 13 bases identical to TRBD2. J lost 6 bases, V lost 5 bases, and 6 bases had no gene match. This CDR3 has 16 residues. Germline V gene lookup returns CDR1 SEHNR and CDR2 FQNEAQ (reference sequence). CDR3 coding DNA: TGTGCCAGCAGCCTGCGACTAGCGGGAGGACCCGGGGAGCTGTTTTTT. It translates to CASSLRLAGGPGELFF.

V gene TRBV2 combines with J gene TRBJ2-5, with TRBD1 matching 8 bases. CDR3 size: 14 residues. CDR1 is SNHLY and CDR2 is FYNNEI in the germline V gene. The V segment lost 10 bases and the J segment 1 base; nucleotides outside the gene matches: 8. The CDR3 DNA is TGTGCCATTTGGGACAGGCCTCTCCAAGAGACCCAGTACTTC. This translates into CAIWDRPLQETQYF.

The chain has TRBV7-9 and TRBJ1-2; maybe TRBD1 (5 bases). The V gene lost 5 bases and the J gene lost 4 bases, with 14 bases spanning the gap. CDR3 length: 14 residues. The germline V gene encodes CDR1 SEHNR and CDR2 FQNEAQ (reference sequence). Here the CDR3 DNA reads TGTGCCAGCAGCAAACGAATAGACAGCTATGGCTACACCTTC. Protein: CASSKRIDSYGYTF.

This chain joins TRBV6-5 and TRBJ2-7, with 9 bases lining up with TRBD1. The CDR3 extends over 15 amino acids. Germline assignment: CDR1 MNHEY and CDR2 SVGAGI. With V trimmed by 5 bases and J by 4 bases, 9 bases remained unmatched. CDR3 DNA: TGTGCCAGCAGTCTGATCGACGGGACAGGGTACGAGCAGTACTTC. It yields the protein CASSLIDGTGYEQYF.

V usage is TRBV18 and J usage is TRBJ2-3; D ambiguous. V lost 5 bases and J lost 2, with 8 bases in between. The germline V gene has CDR1 KGHSH and CDR2 LQKENI. This CDR3 spans 13 amino acids. The CDR3 DNA reads as TGTGCCAGCTCAGGCAGATACACAGATACGCAGTATTTT. It specifies CASSGRYTDTQYF. The full variable domain, rest sourced from reference TRBV18 and TRBJ2-3, is NAGVMQNPRHLVRRRGQEARLRCSPMKGHSHVYWYRQLPEEGLKFMVYLQKENIIDESGMPKERFSAEFPKEGPSILRIQQVVRGDSAAYFCASSGRYTDTQYFGPGTRLTVL.

The V call is TRBV12-2, the J call TRBJ2-4; the table's D call of TRBD1 was not tested on the DNA. TRBV12-2 is recorded as a pseudogene. The CDR3 runs to 19 residues. The CDR3, as DNA: TGTGCAAGTCGCTTATCGTCTACCGGACACGCCAGGAGCAAAAACATTCAGTACTTC. It encodes CASRLSSTGHARSKNIQYF.

This clone was found a few times. The J gene is TRBJ1-2, the V gene TRBV2, with TRBD1 identical over 7 bases. The CDR3 sequence is 13 residues long. V was clipped by 6 bases and J by 4 bases; unmatched bases: 5. Looked up from germline, CDR1 is SNHLY and CDR2 is FYNNEI. The CDR3 coding sequence is TGTGCCAGCAGGTACAGGGGTAGCTATGGCTACACCTTC. Translation gives CASRYRGSYGYTF.

This sequence joins TRBV2 and TRBJ1-2; D is perhaps TRBD1 (5 bases). The CDR3 spans 11 residues. CDR1 SNHLY and CDR2 FYNNEI come from the germline V gene. V shed 7 bases and J shed 6 bases, with 9 bases lying between them. DNA of the CDR3: TGTGCCAGCACGCGGGGGGATGGCTACACCTTC. Its protein product is CASTRGDGYTF.

This sequence joins TRBV11-2 and TRBJ2-7, with 10 nucleotides matching TRBD1. CDR3 length: 15 amino acids. Germline trimming cut 2 bases from V and 5 bases from J; bases unmatched to any gene: 6. From germline, CDR1 is SGHAT and CDR2 FQNNGV. CDR3 in DNA: TGTGCCAGCAGCTTAAGAGACAGGGGGCTGCACGAGCAGTACTTC. Protein sequence: CASSLRDRGLHEQYF. The full variable domain, completed using reference TRBV11-2 and TRBJ2-7, is EAGVAQSPRYKIIEKRQSVAFWCNPISGHATLYWYQQILGQGPKLLIQFQNNGVVDDSQLPKDRFSAERLKGVDSTLKIQPAKLEDSAVYLCASSLRDRGLHEQYFGPGTRLTVT.

The chain couples TRBV5-1 to TRBJ2-7; perhaps TRBD2 as D (6 bases). Germline V gene lookup returns CDR1 SGHRS and CDR2 YFSETQ. Trimming left V 0 bases short and J 2 bases short, with 9 bases between. CDR3 length equals 14 residues. CDR3 coding DNA: TGCGCCAGCAGCTTGGCACCGGGGGCCTACGAGCAGTACTTC. It encodes CASSLAPGAYEQYF.

This chain uses TRBV7-2 with TRBJ2-5, with TRBD2 matching over 11 bases. V lost 5 bases and J lost 5; bases outside the gene matches: 13. From germline, CDR1 is SGHTA and CDR2 FQGNSA. This CDR3 is built from 17 residues. The CDR3 DNA reads TGTGCCAGCAGCCCGCATCCTACTAGCGGGAGTTGGGAGACCCAGTACTTC. Translation: CASSPHPTSGSWETQYF.

The chain links TRBV6-5 to TRBJ1-2, with TRBD1 matching over 7 bases. The J segment lost 4 bases and the V segment lost 6 bases, leaving 11 bases of the junction unmatched. CDR1 and CDR2 from the germline V gene are MNHEY and SVGAGI. This CDR3 has 15 amino acids. The CDR3 reads CASSTGTANFYGYTF. The DNA of the CDR3 is TGTGCCAGCAGCACCGGGACAGCTAATTTCTATGGCTACACCTTC.